Listed below are T cell receptor beta chains from one sample, sequenced in a study of STAT3 mutations in large granular lymphocyte leukemia. The repertoire was sequenced with immunoSEQ multiplex PCR; TCRdb's copy has only in-frame clones and lacks some. Among 30,000 to 35,000 clones, 60% to 85% were seen once, and the ten largest hold 30%. Sequenced: peripheral blood mononuclear cells. The receptors come from a woman in her forties or fifties with T-cell large granular lymphocyte leukemia. Some clones in this sample may be carry-over from other donors' samples. The CDR3 runs from the conserved cysteine through the conserved F or W. The D gene is left open where the match is weak. A clone size is listed for some rows: how often the clone was seen (once, few, many), or a class if it is expanded.

>.|.|TRBV10-3|TRBJ1-1
TGTGCCATCAGTGAGGGGACACCCGAAGCTTTCTTT
CAISEGTPEAFF
>.|TRBD1|TRBV28|TRBJ1-2
TGTGCCAGCAGCAGCCGACAGGGTGTGTTCGGCTACACCTTC
CASSSRQGVFGYTF
>.|.|TRBV29-1|TRBJ2-5
TGCAGCGTACGGGGAGAGACCCAGTACTTC
CSVRGETQYF
>.|TRBD1|TRBV6-5|TRBJ1-1
TGTGCCAGCAGTTACCGACAGGGGCCAGTCAGAACTTTCTTT
CASSYRQGPVRTFF
>.|TRBD1|TRBV18|TRBJ1-5
TGTGCCAGCTCGATTGACAACAGGGGATTGGGGCAGCCCCAGCATTTT
CASSIDNRGLGQPQHF
>.|.|TRBV19|TRBJ1-5
TGTGCCAGTAGTATCTTGATTGGGGGTTTGGGTCAGCCCCAGCATTTT
CASSILIGGLGQPQHF
>once|.|TRBV6-6|TRBJ1-2
TGTGCCAGCAGTTCAACCCTGAGGGGCGGCTACACCTTC
CASSSTLRGGYTF
>.|TRBD1|TRBV15|TRBJ1-5
TGTGCCACCAGCAGAGATTGGGGACAGGGGGCCTCCAGCAATCAGCCCCAGCATTTT
CATSRDWGQGASSNQPQHF
>.|.|TRBV11-3|TRBJ1-2
TGTGCCAGCAGCGCAGCCCACAAACCCTATGGCTACACCTTC
CASSAAHKPYGYTF
>.|.|TRBV28|TRBJ1-1
TGTGCCAGCACCACGCATCCGAACACTGAAGCTTTCTTT
CASTTHPNTEAFF
>.|.|TRBV4-3|TRBJ2-3
TGCGCCAGCAGCCTCAGAGCCTCCCGCACAGATACGCAGTATTTT
CASSLRASRTDTQYF
>.|.|TRBV30|TRBJ1-5
TGTGCCTGGAGTGTCCAAGGTCAGCCCCAGCATTTT
CAWSVQGQPQHF
>.|TRBD2|TRBV2|TRBJ2-3
TGTGCCAGCAGTGTTAGCGGGAGGGCCCTCAATACGCAGTATTTT
CASSVSGRALNTQYF
>.|TRBD1|TRBV5-4|TRBJ2-7
TGTGCCAGCAGCAAGACAGGGTCCTTCGACGAGCAGTACTTC
CASSKTGSFDEQYF
>.|.|TRBV7-9|TRBJ2-7
TGTGCCAGCAGGTTGGGGGGTTTGGGCGAGCAGTACTTC
CASRLGGLGEQYF
>few|TRBD2|TRBV20-1|TRBJ2-3
TGCAGTGCTGGACTAGTTGATACGCAGTATTTT
CSAGLVDTQYF
>.|TRBD1|TRBV7-2|TRBJ2-7
TGTGCCAGCACTATAAGGGGGCTCAGGGGAGAGCAGTACTTC
CASTIRGLRGEQYF
>few|TRBD2|TRBV7-3|TRBJ2-2
TGTGCCAGCAGCCGCAAGGGGACTACCAACACCGGGGAGCTGTTTTTT
CASSRKGTTNTGELFF
>.|.|TRBV28|TRBJ1-2
TGTGCCAGCAGTTTGAGTCCACAGGAAACCCTTAACTATGGCTACACCTTC
CASSLSPQETLNYGYTF
>.|TRBD2|TRBV4-3|TRBJ2-7
TGCGCCAGCAGCCAAGAAGCTAGCGGGAGGGAAGTCTACGAGCAGTACTTC
CASSQEASGREVYEQYF
>.|TRBD2|TRBV27|TRBJ2-3
TGTGCCAGCAGTTCGACTAGCGGGAGTGCAGATACGCAGTATTTT
CASSSTSGSADTQYF
>once|.|TRBV27|TRBJ2-5
TGTGCCAGCAGTTTAAGGGGGGAAGGGGTTGAGACCCAGTACTTC
CASSLRGEGVETQYF
>few|.|TRBV28|TRBJ2-3
TGTGCCAGCAGTTTGCTTCTAGTCGGCACAGATACGCAGTATTTT
CASSLLLVGTDTQYF
>.|TRBD2|TRBV5-4|TRBJ2-5
TGTGCCAGCAGCATAGGGGTGGGTGTAGGACTAGCCCTGGCAGAGACCCAGTACTTC
CASSIGVGVGLALAETQYF
>.|.|TRBV6-5|TRBJ1-5
TGTGCCAGCAGTTATACTCGAGTGGGCGGCAATCAGCCCCAGCATTTT
CASSYTRVGGNQPQHF
>.|.|TRBV18|TRBJ2-2
TGTGCCAGCTCAAGAACGGCGAACACCGGGGAGCTGTTTTTT
CASSRTANTGELFF
>.|TRBD1|TRBV7-9|TRBJ2-7
TGTGCCAGCAGCCCTCCCGGGACAGTGTGGACCTACGAGCAGTACTTC
CASSPPGTVWTYEQYF
>.|.|TRBV5-1|TRBJ1-5
TGCGCCAGCAGCTTGGAGGGGCCCAATCAGCCCCAGCATTTT
CASSLEGPNQPQHF
>few|.|TRBV4-3|TRBJ1-2
TGCGCCAGCAGCCAAGCGGGAGGGATTGGCTACACCTTC
CASSQAGGIGYTF
>.|.|TRBV29-1|TRBJ2-5
TGCAGCGTTGGACCTAGACAGGCTGAGACCCAGTACTTC
CSVGPRQAETQYF
>.|.|TRBV6-5|TRBJ1-4
TGTGCCAGCAGTTACTCGAACCGTCGACAGAAAAAACTGTTTTTT
CASSYSNRRQKKLFF
>few|.|TRBV2|TRBJ1-1
TGTGCCAGCAGTGTACTAAGAGAGAACACTGAAGCTTTCTTT
CASSVLRENTEAFF
>.|.|TRBV28|TRBJ1-2
TGTGCCAGCAGCTCTCTGTTTGGTACAACTAACTATGGCTACACCTTC
CASSSLFGTTNYGYTF
>few|.|TRBV7-9|TRBJ2-7
TGTGCCAGCAGTTCACAGGGTCTCGAGCAGTACTTC
CASSSQGLEQYF
>.|.|TRBV5-1|TRBJ1-1
TGCGCCAGCAGCTTGGAAGGGAGTCACACTGAAGCTTTCTTT
CASSLEGSHTEAFF
>few|TRBD2|TRBV30|TRBJ2-7
TGTGCCTGGAGCCCGCTGGGGGGAGGGAGCTACGAGCAGTACTTC
CAWSPLGGGSYEQYF
>.|.|TRBV7-9|TRBJ1-4
TGTGCCAGCAGCCTTGGACCCTCAACTAATGAAAAACTGTTTTTT
CASSLGPSTNEKLFF
>.|.|TRBV4-3|TRBJ2-7
TGCGCCAGCAGCCTCACGATTGGTCTAGCCTACGAGCAGTACTTC
CASSLTIGLAYEQYF
>.|TRBD1|TRBV7-9|TRBJ2-7
TGTGCCAGCAGCTTTACGGACAGGGTCGGCGAGCAGTACTTC
CASSFTDRVGEQYF
>.|TRBD1|TRBV14|TRBJ2-2
TGTGCCAGCAGCCGCACCGGGACAGGGTGGAGAGACACCGGGGAGCTGTTTTTT
CASSRTGTGWRDTGELFF
>.|.|TRBV29-1|TRBJ2-7
TGCAGCGTTGAGGCAAGCTCCTACGAGCAGTACTTC
CSVEASSYEQYF
>.|TRBD2|TRBV29-1|TRBJ2-3
TGCAGCGTTTTAGCGGGAGGCACAGATACGCAGTATTTT
CSVLAGGTDTQYF
>few|.|TRBV27|TRBJ2-7
TGTGCCAGCAGTTTGGAAGGAAACTACGAGCAGTACTTC
CASSLEGNYEQYF
>.|TRBD1|TRBV23-1|TRBJ1-1
TGCGCCAGCACCACCGACAGGGGGAACACTGAAGCTTTCTTT
CASTTDRGNTEAFF
>.|.|TRBV6-5|TRBJ1-2
TGTGCCGCTTTCGCCGGGGGGTCCCATGGCTACACCTTC
CAAFAGGSHGYTF
>.|TRBD1|TRBV19|TRBJ2-5
TGTGCCAGTAGGGGGACAGCCCTAGAGACCCAGTACTTC
CASRGTALETQYF